This TCR beta chain was identified during a study of Graves' ophthalmopathy and Graves' hyperthyroidism. Overall study context: Peripheral blood sampling preceded any treatment and occurred at initial diagnosis.

Ophthalmopathy cases showed moderate-to-severe activity, scoring CAS ≥3 and NOSPECS ≥4, with duration under 3 months. Clinicians made diagnoses from clinical symptoms, serum thyroxine, TRAb, thyroid ultrasound and orbital computed tomography. Germline CDR1 and CDR2: SQVTM and ANQGSEA. J lost 1 base, V lost 5 bases, and 10 bases had no gene match. The CDR3 is 15 amino acids. Amplifying from RNA transcripts, the study obtained TCR beta CDR3 regions. First-round RT-PCR relied on HTBI primers, and a second-round multiplex PCR came next. MiXCR was run by TCRdb on the multiplex PCR reads, yielding one entry per CDR3 protein. The sample shows over 650,000 distinct CDR3 sequences, about two fifths of them seen only once. This clonotype was picked up many times.

This receptor was obtained from an adult man with Graves' ophthalmopathy. The V call is TRBV29-1, the J call TRBJ2-5, with 7 bases identical to TRBD2. The sample consisted of peripheral blood. The CDR3 sequence is CSVCFPASGQETQYF. The CDR3 nucleotides are TGCAGCGTTTGTTTTCCCGCTAGCGGCCAAGAGACCCAGTACTTC.